This T cell receptor beta chain originates from a study of CD8+CD57+ T cells in acquired aplastic anemia. In the study overall: Quantities of DNA derived from sorted CD4+ and CD8+ cells averaged approximately 3 ug. Study results and limitations: Comparison of patients with controls identified around 30 shared CD8+ CDR3 sequences.

CDR3 and TCR beta VDJ profiling relied on genomic DNA as the template. TCRdb redid the calling of the reads with MiXCR, one entry per CDR3 protein. The sample has about 180,000 distinct CDR3 sequences, 50% to 65% seen once. Patients selected for sequencing had displayed CD8+CD57+ cell expansion by flow cytometry. Every patient presented with severe acquired aplastic anemia. As to this clonotype: No antigen is known for it.

Sequenced input: sorted CD4+, CD8+, or CD8+CD57+ T cells (not recorded which) from PBMCs. The sequence derives from a human donor with aplastic anemia.

CDR3 amino acids: CAIGRGAYEQYF. In DNA form, the CDR3 reads TGTGCCATCGGGCGGGGGGCCTACGAGCAGTACTTC. The chain couples TRBV10-3 to TRBJ2-7, with 8 bases identical to TRBD2. Trimming cost V 8 bases and J 2 bases; bases outside gene matches: 2. Germline assignment: CDR1 ENHRY and CDR2 SYGVKD. The CDR3 is 12 residues long.